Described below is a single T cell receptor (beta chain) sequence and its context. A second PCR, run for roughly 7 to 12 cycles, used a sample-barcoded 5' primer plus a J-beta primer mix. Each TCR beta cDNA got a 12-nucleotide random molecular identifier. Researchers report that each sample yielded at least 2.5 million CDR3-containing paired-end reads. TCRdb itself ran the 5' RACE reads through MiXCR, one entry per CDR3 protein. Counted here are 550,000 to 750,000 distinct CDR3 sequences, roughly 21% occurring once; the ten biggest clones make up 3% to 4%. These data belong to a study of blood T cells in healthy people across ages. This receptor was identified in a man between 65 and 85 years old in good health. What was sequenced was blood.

CDR3: CASSLSDGRNEKLFF. The DNA for the CDR3 is TGTGCCAGCAGTTTATCGGACGGGCGGAACGAAAAACTGTTTTTT. V gene TRBV27 combines with J gene TRBJ1-4; D gene ambiguous. Germline V gene sequence: CDR1 MNHEY, CDR2 SMNVEV (reference sequence). This CDR3 has 15 amino acids. Trimming shortened V by 0 bases and J by 8 bases, and 13 bases separated the two germline ends. Filled out from reference TRBV27 and TRBJ1-4, the complete variable domain reads EAQVTQNPRYLITVTGKKLTVTCSQNMNHEYMSWYRQDPGLGLRQIYYSMNVEVTDKGDVPEGYKVSRKEKRNFPLILESPSPNQTSLYFCASSLSDGRNEKLFFGSGTQLSVL.